This passage covers 32 T cell receptor beta chains from one sample sequenced in a study of T cell responses to AZD1222 COVID-19 vaccine. Some clones are missing from TCRdb's copy, which holds only in-frame ones; the method was immunoSEQ multiplex PCR. This sample has 120,000 or so clones; roughly nine tenths occur once, and the top ten carry around 30%. The sample here was peripheral blood, taken on day 0 of AZD1222 vaccination. The receptors were gathered from an adult in good health.

This clone was observed a single time. The chain recombines TRBV19 with TRBJ1-1, with D tentatively TRBD1 (5 bases). The CDR3 sequence is 14 residues long. Germline CDR1 is LNHDA and CDR2 is SQIVND (reference sequence). V was pared by 4 bases and J by 5 bases, with 14 bases between. CDR3 sequence: CASSRDSLGTEAFF. CDR3 DNA: TGTGCCAGTAGTAGAGACAGCCTCGGGACTGAAGCTTTCTTT.

The rearrangement joins TRBV5-4 to TRBJ2-5, with 8 bases aligning to TRBD2. Germline V gives CDR1 SGHNT, CDR2 YYREEE (reference sequence). This CDR3 comprises 17 residues. V lost 0 bases, J lost 4 bases, and 11 bases stayed unmatched. The CDR3 bases are TGTGCCAGCAGCTTGGGGGCGGTGGCGGGAGGAGGAGAGACCCAGTACTTC. This encodes CASSLGAVAGGGETQYF.

The chain employs TRBV2 and TRBJ1-1; tentative D call: TRBD1 (6 bases). Trimming took 1 base from V and 1 from J, leaving 13 bases between them. CDR3 length: 16 amino acids. Germline CDR1 reads SNHLY; CDR2 reads FYNNEI. The CDR3 DNA sequence: TGTGCCAGCAGTGAAGAGGTGAACAGGGCGAACACTGAAGCTTTCTTT. Its protein product is CASSEEVNRANTEAFF.

The chain joins TRBV5-8 to TRBJ1-2; TRBD1 agrees at 8 bases. V lost 0 bases, J lost 7 bases, and 5 bases stayed unmatched. Germline CDR1 and CDR2: SGHTS and YDEGEE. The CDR3 covers 14 residues. CDR3 sequence: CASSLASRGLGYTF. As DNA, the CDR3 is TGTGCCAGCAGCTTGGCATCCAGGGGGCTTGGCTACACCTTC.

CDR3 residues: CASSPGTGGSYEQYF. CDR3 nucleotides: TGTGCCAGCTCACCTGGGACAGGGGGGTCCTACGAGCAGTACTTC. The chain joins TRBV18 to TRBJ2-7; 11 bases match TRBD1. The CDR3 has 15 amino acids. Per the germline V gene, CDR1 is KGHSH and CDR2 is LQKENI. The J segment lost 1 base and the V segment lost 3 bases, leaving 2 bases of the junction unmatched.

The chain links TRBV5-1 to TRBJ2-7; TRBD2 agrees at 8 bases. Unmatched junction bases numbered 14, after V lost 5 bases and J lost 7 bases. The germline CDR1 and CDR2 sequences are SGHRS and YFSETQ. The length of the CDR3 is 15 residues. CDR3: CASRSTLAGRGEQYF. The CDR3 DNA reads as TGCGCCAGCAGATCGACCCTAGCGGGTCGCGGGGAGCAGTACTTC. Looking up the rest from reference TRBV5-1 and TRBJ2-7 gives the full variable domain: KAGVTQTPRYLIKTRGQQVTLSCSPISGHRSVSWYQQTPGQGLQFLFEYFSETQRNKGNFPGRFSGRQFSNSRSEMNVSTLELGDSALYLCASRSTLAGRGEQYFGPGTRLTVT.

The rearrangement links TRBV6-5 to TRBJ1-1; TRBD1 is a possible D gene (5 bases). This CDR3 spans 15 amino acids. Germline assignment: CDR1 MNHEY and CDR2 SVGAGI. The V end lost 2 bases, the J end lost 1 base, and 11 bases lay between the germline ends. As DNA, the CDR3 is TGTGCCAGCAGTTACGGCGGGGCCGGGAACACTGAAGCTTTCTTT. Amino acid sequence: CASSYGGAGNTEAFF.

The sample holds a few counts of this clone. The chain has TRBV29-1 and TRBJ2-5; D is uncertain. The CDR3 is 10 amino acids. The germline CDR1 and CDR2 sequences are SQVTM and ANQGSEA. V lost 7 bases, J lost 5 bases, and 8 bases lay in between. Here the CDR3 reads CSASSETQYF. CDR3 DNA sequence: TGCAGCGCAAGCAGCGAGACCCAGTACTTC.

The chain combines TRBV18 with TRBJ2-7; 8 bases are a match to TRBD1. The CDR3 runs 15 residues. Looked up from germline, CDR1 is KGHSH and CDR2 is LQKENI. Trimming took 2 bases from V and 2 from J; bases not matched to a gene: 5. CDR3 in amino acids: CASSPADRAAYEQYF. The CDR3 DNA reads TGTGCCAGCTCACCAGCGGACAGGGCGGCCTACGAGCAGTACTTC.

The rearrangement uses TRBV6-5 and TRBJ2-1; TRBD2 matches 9 bases. The CDR3 has 14 residues. CDR1 and CDR2 (germline): MNHEY, SVGAGI. V lost 8 bases and J lost 0; bases outside the gene matches: 2. The CDR3 loop is CASGREGSYNEQFF. The CDR3, as DNA: TGTGCCAGCGGGCGGGAGGGCTCCTACAATGAGCAGTTCTTC.

The chain joins TRBV5-8 to TRBJ1-5; D is unresolved. This CDR3 region has 16 residues. CDR1 is SGHTS, CDR2 YDEGEE, per germline. Between the trimmed V and J ends, which lost 3 bases and 3 bases, there was a span of 16 bases. The chain's CDR3 is CASSSWVMEDNQPQHF. In DNA form, the CDR3 reads TGTGCCAGCAGCTCGTGGGTGATGGAGGACAATCAGCCCCAGCATTTT.

The chain links TRBV3-1 (or the pseudogene TRBV3-2) to TRBJ2-2; 10 nucleotides line up with TRBD2. Unmatched junction bases numbered 2, after V lost 1 base and J lost 6 bases. CDR3 length: 15 amino acids. Germline loops: CDR1 LGHDT, CDR2 YNNKEL (reference sequence). The CDR3 sequence is CASSQALAGPGELFF. The CDR3 DNA reads as TGTGCCAGCAGCCAAGCACTAGCGGGGCCCGGGGAGCTGTTTTTT.

This chain's CDR3 is CASSPAANYEQYF. CDR3 DNA sequence: TGTGCCAGCTCACCAGCGGCCAACTACGAGCAGTACTTC. The rearrangement uses TRBV18 and TRBJ2-7, with D uncertain. The CDR3 covers 13 residues. Germline values: CDR1 KGHSH, CDR2 LQKENI. V was cut by 2 bases and J by 3 bases, with 8 bases left in between.

The chain is built from TRBV7-9 and TRBJ2-3; D is uncertain. The CDR3 length is 16 residues. Deletions cut 3 bases from V and 2 bases from J, with 15 bases between. Germline-derived CDR1 and CDR2 are SEHNR and FQNEAQ (reference sequence). Written as DNA, the CDR3 is TGTGCCAGCAGCTTGCGGCCAAAGACCTCCACAGATACGCAGTATTTT. It translates to CASSLRPKTSTDTQYF.

V and J are TRBV7-3 and TRBJ2-3; TRBD2 matches 7 bases. Germline V gene lookup returns CDR1 SGHTA and CDR2 FQGTGA. This CDR3 is 16 amino acids long. The V gene end was trimmed by 5 bases and the J gene end by 3 bases; junction bases not matched to a gene: 11. The CDR3 bases are TGTGCCAGCAGCCAAGGGGTTCGCGGGAGTACAGATACGCAGTATTTT. This codes for CASSQGVRGSTDTQYF.

The chain has TRBV30 and TRBJ2-3, with D possibly TRBD1 on 6 matching bases. The CDR3 loop spans 14 amino acids. V lost 1 base and J lost 4, with 12 bases in between. Germline V gives CDR1 GTSNPN, CDR2 SVGIG (reference sequence). As DNA, the CDR3 is TGTGCCTGGAGTGGGCAGGGACACGCAGATACGCAGTATTTT. Its protein is CAWSGQGHADTQYF.

The rearrangement joins TRBV14 to TRBJ2-7; D perhaps matches TRBD2 (7 bases). Trimming took off 1 base at V and 2 bases at J, with 12 bases between the two ends. Germline loops: CDR1 SGHDN, CDR2 FVKESK. The CDR3 covers 15 residues. For the CDR3, the DNA is TGTGCCAGCAGCCAAGCGGGGGGCCTCACCTACGAGCAGTACTTC. This encodes CASSQAGGLTYEQYF.

V and J are TRBV29-1 and TRBJ2-6; D may be TRBD1 or TRBD2 (5 bases each). CDR3 length: 16 amino acids. With 7 bases removed from V and 0 bases from J, the gap between germline ends came to 16 bases. The germline V gene has CDR1 SQVTM and CDR2 ANQGSEA. CDR3 in amino acids: CSAAGDVSSGANVLTF. The CDR3 coding sequence is TGCAGCGCTGCCGGGGACGTCTCCTCTGGGGCCAACGTCCTGACTTTC.

Regarding this clone: The sample holds other DNA sequences that translate to the same CDR3. The rearrangement joins TRBV6-2 or TRBV6-3 to TRBJ2-2; TRBD2 is a possible D gene (5 bases). CDR1 MNHEY and CDR2 SVGEGT come from the germline V gene. The V gene lost 2 bases and the J gene lost 4 bases, with 5 bases spanning the gap. This CDR3 spans 13 amino acids. CDR3 protein: CASSYAGTGELFF. CDR3 nucleotides: TGTGCCAGCAGTTACGCGGGCACCGGGGAGCTGTTTTTT.

The chain carries TRBV3-1 (or the pseudogene TRBV3-2) and TRBJ2-3; 10 nucleotides line up with TRBD2. CDR3 length equals 19 residues. Losses at the gene ends were 2 bases for V and 10 bases for J; bases not matched to a gene: 21. Per germline, CDR1 LGHDT and CDR2 YNNKEL (reference sequence). For the CDR3, the DNA is TGTGCCAGCAGCCAATCCCGGACTAGCGGACTCCCGGCCGCAGGGGCGCAGTATTTT. Its translation is CASSQSRTSGLPAAGAQYF.

V usage is TRBV3-1 (or the pseudogene TRBV3-2) and J usage is TRBJ1-6; 7 nucleotides agree with TRBD1. The length of the CDR3 is 14 residues. Germline V CDR1 and CDR2: LGHDT, YNNKEL (reference sequence). J lost 15 bases, V lost 4 bases, and 12 bases had no gene match. The CDR3 DNA is TGTGCCAGCAGCCCCGGGACAGCAATTGCGATCCTCCACTTT. It yields the protein CASSPGTAIAILHF.

This chain connects TRBV4-3 to TRBJ1-2; no clear D. Germline V lookup: CDR1 LGHNA, CDR2 YSLEER. V was clipped by 1 base and J by 2 bases, with 5 bases between them. The CDR3 runs 13 residues. The DNA of the CDR3 is TGCGCCAGCAGCCAAGGCCAGAACTATGGCTACACCTTC. Translated, it gives CASSQGQNYGYTF.

The chain has TRBV5-5 and TRBJ2-7, with TRBD1 identical over 8 bases. The CDR3 contains 14 residues. V lost 4 bases, J lost 3 bases, and 6 bases stayed unmatched. Germline V gene data show CDR1 as SGHKS and CDR2 as YYEKEE (reference sequence). CDR3 nucleotide sequence: TGTGCCAGCAGCCCCAGGGGGCTTGGCTACGAGCAGTACTTC. This sequence encodes CASSPRGLGYEQYF.

The chain combines TRBV14 with TRBJ2-1; 8 nucleotides agree with TRBD1. The CDR3 contains 15 residues. V lost 3 bases and J lost 6; bases outside the gene matches: 7. Germline V gene lookup returns CDR1 SGHDN and CDR2 FVKESK. The CDR3 loop is CASSQTGQAGNEQFF. The CDR3, as DNA: TGTGCCAGCAGCCAGACGGGACAGGCAGGCAATGAGCAGTTCTTC.

This chain uses TRBV18 with TRBJ1-5; 9 nucleotides align to TRBD1. CDR1 is KGHSH, CDR2 LQKENI, per germline. With V trimmed by 3 bases and J by 5 bases, 8 bases remained unmatched. The CDR3 is 16 residues long. The CDR3 DNA sequence: TGTGCCAGCTCACCTTTTTGGACAGGGGTGGATCAGCCCCAGCATTTT. Encoded protein: CASSPFWTGVDQPQHF.

The chain couples TRBV6-1 to TRBJ1-5; D remains unclear. Between the trimmed V and J ends, which lost 2 bases and 1 base, there was a span of 12 bases. CDR1 is MNHNS and CDR2 is SASEGT in the germline V gene. The CDR3 covers 16 residues. CDR3 DNA sequence: TGTGCCAGCAGTGAAACCTATCTCTTAAGCAATCAGCCCCAGCATTTT. Its protein is CASSETYLLSNQPQHF.

The chain is built from TRBV6-1 and TRBJ2-5; weak D call: TRBD2 (5 bases). With 1 base removed from V and 4 bases from J, the gap between germline ends came to 10 bases. The CDR3 length is 14 residues. The germline CDR1 and CDR2 sequences are MNHNS and SASEGT. In DNA, the CDR3 is TGTGCCAGCAGTGAAGGGAACAGCGGAGAGACCCAGTACTTC. Translation: CASSEGNSGETQYF.

This chain connects TRBV27 to TRBJ2-7; 10 positions match TRBD2. The V and J ends lost 7 bases and 6 bases, in that order; junction bases with no gene match: 12. This CDR3 is 15 amino acids long. CDR1 is MNHEY, CDR2 SMNVEV, per germline (reference sequence). The CDR3 DNA is TGTGCCAGCAACCTAGAAGGGACTAGCGTGACCGAGCAGTACTTC. It translates to CASNLEGTSVTEQYF.

The count of this clone is one. This chain joins TRBV6-1 and TRBJ1-1; no firm D call. The CDR3 is made up of 16 amino acids. Germline V CDR1 and CDR2: MNHNS, SASEGT. V was shortened by 3 bases and J by 4 bases, with 18 bases between the two germline ends. The CDR3 region has the DNA TGTGCCAGCAGTGAGTCCAGTACTAACATCGCCACTGAAGCTTTCTTT. Translating gives CASSESSTNIATEAFF.

The chain is built from TRBV6-2 or TRBV6-3 and TRBJ2-7; TRBD1 is a possible D gene (6 bases). The germline CDR1 and CDR2 sequences are MNHEY and SVGEGT. Trimming took 5 bases from V and 2 from J, leaving 13 bases between them. The CDR3 contains 14 residues. The CDR3 is CASSITGSPYEQYF. The CDR3 coding sequence is TGTGCCAGCAGTATAACAGGGTCTCCCTACGAGCAGTACTTC.

CDR3 bases: TGTGTCAGAAGCCGCCGGACAGGGGACACAGATACGCAGTATTTT. Translating it yields CVRSRRTGDTDTQYF. V is TRBV7-5 and J is TRBJ2-3; TRBD1, the table's D call, lacks a check against the DNA. TRBV7-5 is listed as a pseudogene. This CDR3 has 15 amino acids.

CDR3 sequence (DNA): TGTGCCAGCAGCCGGGGGACAGGGGGCGCAGAAGCTTTCTTT. This sequence encodes CASSRGTGGAEAFF. This chain connects TRBV13 to TRBJ1-1; TRBD1 matches 12 bases. This CDR3 comprises 14 residues. V shed 5 bases, J shed 8 bases, and the junction held 6 bases outside the gene matches. Germline V gene lookup returns CDR1 PRHDT and CDR2 FYEKMQ (reference sequence). Using reference TRBV13 and TRBJ1-1 for the parts outside the CDR3, the full variable domain is AAGVIQSPRHLIKEKRETATLKCYPIPRHDTVYWYQQGPGQDPQFLISFYEKMQSDKGSIPDRFSAQQFSDYHSELNMSSLELGDSALYFCASSRGTGGAEAFFGQGTRLTVV.